One sample yielded the 5 T cell receptor beta chains listed below, sequenced in a study of blood T cell repertoires in COVID-19. TCRdb's copy holds only in-frame clones and misses some; the assay was immunoSEQ multiplex PCR. The sample consists of about 280,000 clones, approximately 86% of them appearing once. The sequencing input was peripheral blood. These receptors originate from a man aged 18-30 years with active or convalescent COVID-19.

The V gene is TRBV27, the J gene TRBJ1-2; 7 positions match TRBD1. The junction had 10 bases not matched to a gene; V was cut back by 3 bases and J by 3 bases. Per germline, CDR1 MNHEY and CDR2 SMNVEV (reference sequence). The CDR3 loop spans 16 amino acids. The CDR3 bases are TGTGCCAGCAGTTTGGACAGGCCGGGGATTGACTATGGCTACACCTTC. Amino acid sequence: CASSLDRPGIDYGYTF.

The gene calls are TRBV6-6 and TRBJ2-1, with 10 bases identical to TRBD2. Germline loops: CDR1 MNHNY, CDR2 SVGAGI (reference sequence). This CDR3 comprises 15 residues. J was trimmed by 2 bases and V by 7 bases; bases with no gene match: 5. The CDR3 DNA follows: TGTGCCAGCACCATAGCGGGGGGAACCTACAATGAGCAGTTCTTC. Its protein is CASTIAGGTYNEQFF.

This chain links TRBV12-2 with TRBJ2-5; the table's D gene call, TRBD1, was not cross checked with the DNA. TRBV12-2 is flagged as a pseudogene. CDR3 length equals 14 residues. The CDR3 region is CASRPPPTGETQYF. CDR3 sequence (DNA): TGTGCAAGTCGCCCCCCCCCGACAGGGGAGACCCAGTACTTC.

The V and J genes are TRBV5-6 and TRBJ1-2; no clear D gene. The CDR3 totals 15 residues. Germline V gene sequence: CDR1 SGHDT, CDR2 YYEEEE. Trimming left V 2 bases short and J 3 bases short, with 14 bases between. The CDR3 DNA reads TGTGCCAGCAGCTTAAAACGAGGATACTACTATGGCTACACCTTC. Residues: CASSLKRGYYYGYTF.

The chain couples TRBV5-1 to TRBJ2-2, with D possibly TRBD2 on 6 matching bases. This CDR3 spans 15 amino acids. The V gene's germline CDR1 is SGHRS and CDR2 YFSETQ. V dropped 2 bases and J dropped 5 bases, with 13 bases sitting between them. The CDR3 loop reads CASSLTGDRTGELFF. DNA for the CDR3: TGCGCCAGCAGCTTAACGGGGGACCGAACCGGGGAGCTGTTTTTT.